Listed here are 7 T cell receptor beta chains from one sample, sequenced in a study of blood T cell repertoires in COVID-19. Repertoires were generated with immunoSEQ multiplex PCR, while TCRdb's copy carries only in-frame clones and drops some. This sample has 25,000 to 35,000 clones; 65% to 90% occur once, and the top ten carry 13%. The sequencing input was peripheral blood. The receptors shown here come from a human donor in a cohort sampled during active COVID-19.

This chain connects TRBV5-1 to TRBJ1-2; 7 bases align to TRBD1. With V trimmed by 3 bases and J by 5 bases, 4 bases remained unmatched. There are 13 residues in the CDR3. Germline V gene lookup returns CDR1 SGHRS and CDR2 YFSETQ. The CDR3 loop reads CASSSQTGYGYTF. Here the CDR3 DNA reads TGCGCCAGCAGCTCCCAGACAGGGTATGGCTACACCTTC.

The chain employs TRBV7-9 and TRBJ1-6, with D possibly being TRBD1 (6 bases). Trimming removed 6 bases at V and 8 bases at J, with 17 bases between. Germline V lookup: CDR1 SEHNR, CDR2 FQNEAQ (reference sequence). The CDR3 sequence is 15 residues long. CDR3 region: CASRRGSAGDSPLHF. The CDR3 DNA reads as TGTGCCAGCAGGCGGGGGTCGGCAGGGGATTCACCCCTCCACTTT.

J is TRBJ2-2 and V is TRBV7-2; the D gene is possibly TRBD1 (5 bases). The V and J ends lost 1 base and 6 bases respectively, with 12 bases between them. This CDR3 is built from 15 residues. Germline loops: CDR1 SGHTA, CDR2 FQGNSA. The CDR3 protein is CASSLGQTNAGELFF. The CDR3 coding sequence is TGTGCCAGCAGCTTAGGACAGACCAACGCCGGGGAGCTGTTTTTT.

This clone has a single count. The J gene is TRBJ1-1, the V gene TRBV19; the D is unclear. Trimming took off 5 bases at V and 5 bases at J, with 12 bases between the two ends. CDR1 is LNHDA and CDR2 is SQIVND in the germline V gene (reference sequence). This CDR3 comprises 13 residues. CDR3 sequence reads: CASSARAGTEAFF. The CDR3 DNA is TGTGCCAGTAGTGCGAGGGCGGGGACTGAAGCTTTCTTT.

This CDR3 reads CASSSTTENTEAFF. CDR3 sequence (DNA): TGTGCCAGCAGCTCAACGACAGAGAACACTGAAGCTTTCTTT. The chain is built from TRBV7-9 and TRBJ1-1; D is perhaps TRBD1 (5 bases). This CDR3 region has 14 residues. The ends were cut back, 4 bases at V and 1 base at J, with 10 bases in the middle. Germline lookup yields CDR1 SEHNR and CDR2 FQNEAQ (reference sequence).

This clone was seen a handful of times. This chain joins TRBV14 and TRBJ2-5; 14 bases map to TRBD2. The length of the CDR3 is 17 residues. Germline CDR1 is SGHDN and CDR2 is FVKESK. The V segment lost 3 bases and the J segment 5 bases; nucleotides outside the gene matches: 8. The CDR3 region has the DNA TGTGCCAGCAGCCACGGGACTAGCGGGGGCCTTCTGGAGACCCAGTACTTC. Amino acid sequence: CASSHGTSGGLLETQYF.

This chain connects TRBV28 to TRBJ1-1; 7 nucleotides line up with TRBD1. The CDR3 length is 15 residues. Germline V CDR1 and CDR2: MDHEN, SYDVKM. V gave up 5 bases and J gave up 6 bases; unmatched junction bases: 12. CDR3 protein: CASSLATGYPPEAFF. Here the CDR3 DNA reads TGTGCCAGCAGTCTGGCGACAGGGTACCCCCCTGAAGCTTTCTTT. The full variable domain, its missing parts supplied by reference TRBV28 and TRBJ1-1, is DVKVTQSSRYLVKRTGEKVFLECVQDMDHENMFWYRQDPGLGLRLIYFSYDVKMKEKGDIPEGYSVSREKKERFSLILESASTNQTSMYLCASSLATGYPPEAFFGQGTRLTVV.